This entry features one T cell receptor beta chain sequence. Its antigen remains unknown. From the roughly 110-subject validation cohort, which was separate from the roughly 620-subject first cohort, the donors were drawn. The sample belongs to a study of cytomegalovirus exposure and HLA in healthy donors. Assay: immunoSEQ multiplex PCR; the TCRdb copy retains only in-frame clones and omits some. The repertoire holds roughly 60,000 clones, with 95% to 97% as singletons. Study conclusions and caveats: Subsequent analysis of the 95 to 150 validation repertoires found a tendency for first-cohort TCR clusters to co-occur. With high specificity and sensitivity, the classifier reportedly diagnosed cytomegalovirus status. The study designated 150 to 200 TCR beta chains cytomegalovirus-associated.

V lost 3 bases, J lost 5 bases, and 13 bases stayed unmatched. Germline V gene data show CDR1 as MDHEN and CDR2 as SYDVKM. The CDR3 contains 17 residues. This TCR came from a young woman in good health and CMV-seronegative. V is TRBV28 and J is TRBJ2-3, with 8 bases lining up with TRBD2. Sequenced: PBMCs. Here the CDR3 reads CASSLVLAGGGLDTQYF. In DNA, the CDR3 is TGTGCCAGCAGTTTGGTGTTGGCGGGAGGCGGGTTAGATACGCAGTATTTT.